The 28 T cell receptor beta chains below were found in one sample sequenced in a study of shared clonotypes between healthy human individuals. Some clones are missing from TCRdb's copy, which holds only in-frame ones; the method was immunoSEQ multiplex PCR. This table holds over a million clones, about 96% found once. Sequenced sample: naive CD4+ T cells sorted from blood. Described subset: CD45RA+ positively selected. The source is a man aged 25 to 45 in good health.

The chain links TRBV29-1 to TRBJ2-1; 11 nucleotides align to TRBD2. The CDR3 spans 14 residues. V shed 4 bases, J shed 9 bases, and the junction held 8 bases outside the gene matches. Germline-derived CDR1 and CDR2 are SQVTM and ANQGSEA. In nucleotides, the CDR3 is TGCAGCGTTGCTACTAGCGGGAGTAAGGTTGAGCAGTTCTTC. Translation: CSVATSGSKVEQFF.

The V gene is TRBV11-2, the J gene TRBJ2-2; 9 bases map to TRBD1. V trimming: 8 bases; J trimming: 5 bases; junction bases outside the gene matches: 18. CDR1 and CDR2 (germline): SGHAT, FQNNGV. CDR3 length: 18 amino acids. In nucleotides, the CDR3 is TGTGCCAGCGACAGCTTAGGACCGGGACAGGGTCTAACCGGGGAGCTGTTTTTT. It yields the protein CASDSLGPGQGLTGELFF. Full variable domain (missing parts from reference TRBV11-2 and TRBJ2-2): EAGVAQSPRYKIIEKRQSVAFWCNPISGHATLYWYQQILGQGPKLLIQFQNNGVVDDSQLPKDRFSAERLKGVDSTLKIQPAKLEDSAVYLCASDSLGPGQGLTGELFFGEGSRLTVL.

Points on this clone: Other DNA sequences of this sample code for an identical CDR3. CDR3 protein: CASSLRGNTDTQYF. CDR3 coding DNA: TGTGCCAGCAGCTTGAGGGGAAACACAGATACGCAGTATTTT. The V and J genes are TRBV5-4 and TRBJ2-3; D possibly corresponds to TRBD1 (5 bases). Germline V lookup: CDR1 SGHNT, CDR2 YYREEE (reference sequence). CDR3 length: 14 amino acids. Trimming pared 1 base from V and 2 bases from J, leaving 8 bases between.

The chain links TRBV5-4 to TRBJ2-4; TRBD2 aligns across 8 bases. The CDR3 covers 16 residues. Germline V gives CDR1 SGHNT, CDR2 YYREEE (reference sequence). J gave up 5 bases and V 0 bases, and 7 bases lay outside the gene matches. CDR3 nucleotides: TGTGCCAGCAGCTTGGGTCAGCGGGAGAGGGAAAACATTCAGTACTTC. This gives the protein CASSLGQRERENIQYF.

This clone was counted once. CDR3 region: CASSSYRGLDEKLFF. The CDR3 coding sequence is TGTGCCAGCAGCTCGTACAGGGGGCTGGATGAAAAACTGTTTTTT. The chain couples TRBV5-4 to TRBJ1-4, with 9 nucleotides matching TRBD1. CDR1 and CDR2 (germline): SGHNT, YYREEE (reference sequence). This CDR3 spans 15 amino acids. Losses at the gene ends were 3 bases for V and 6 bases for J; bases not matched to a gene: 6.

The chain links TRBV19 to TRBJ2-7; TRBD2 agrees at 12 bases. V gave up 4 bases and J gave up 3 bases; unmatched junction bases: 1. CDR3 length: 14 amino acids. From germline, CDR1 is LNHDA and CDR2 SQIVND (reference sequence). The CDR3 DNA is TGTGCCAGTAGTAGGACTAGCGGGAACTACGAGCAGTACTTC. Protein: CASSRTSGNYEQYF.

This clone was seen only once. This sequence joins TRBV10-3 and TRBJ1-2; no reliable D call. Germline values: CDR1 ENHRY, CDR2 SYGVKD. The germline V and J ends were trimmed by 6 bases and 7 bases, with 9 bases remaining between them. This CDR3 has 11 amino acids. The CDR3, as DNA: TGTGCCATCAGCATAGACGTTGGCTACACCTTC. It encodes CAISIDVGYTF.

Notes on this clone: This sample also contains other DNA sequences that code for the same CDR3. The chain employs TRBV2 and TRBJ2-7; D is unresolved. CDR3 length: 11 residues. CDR1 is SNHLY, CDR2 FYNNEI, per germline. Trimming stripped 6 bases from V and 3 bases from J, with 6 bases between. CDR3 sequence: CASSFFYEQYF. The CDR3 bases are TGTGCCAGCAGCTTCTTCTACGAGCAGTACTTC.

V gene TRBV9 combines with J gene TRBJ1-5; D uncertain. CDR1 is SGDLS, CDR2 YYNGEE, per germline. CDR3 length equals 12 residues. V was trimmed by 4 bases and J by 9 bases, leaving 11 bases between them. CDR3 coding DNA: TGTGCCAGCAGCCCCGATGTGGGGCCCCAGCATTTT. Residues: CASSPDVGPQHF.

The gene calls are TRBV19 and TRBJ2-7; the D is unclear. V lost 7 bases and J lost 1, with 11 bases in between. The CDR3 has 13 residues. Germline CDR1 is LNHDA and CDR2 is SQIVND (reference sequence). The CDR3 nucleotides are TGTGCCAGTAAAGCCGGGCCTTCCTACGAGCAGTACTTC. It is translated as CASKAGPSYEQYF.

This clone occurred once. Different DNA sequences within this sample yield the same CDR3. The chain couples TRBV7-9 to TRBJ2-1; weak D call: TRBD2 (5 bases). Germline V lookup: CDR1 SEHNR, CDR2 FQNEAQ (reference sequence). V lost 1 base and J lost 2, with 6 bases in between. This CDR3 has 14 amino acids. In DNA, the CDR3 is TGTGCCAGCAGCTTAGTCGGGGCCTACAATGAGCAGTTCTTC. It translates to CASSLVGAYNEQFF.

V is TRBV5-1 and J is TRBJ2-2; D is undetermined. This CDR3 spans 15 amino acids. The germline CDR1 and CDR2 sequences are SGHRS and YFSETQ. With 4 bases removed from V and 5 bases from J, the gap between germline ends came to 15 bases. The CDR3 DNA reads as TGCGCCAGCAGCGGTCCGGGTATACTAACCGGGGAGCTGTTTTTT. Protein product: CASSGPGILTGELFF.

This clone was seen a single time. The rearrangement uses TRBV29-1 and TRBJ2-1; 8 positions match TRBD1. Germline lookup yields CDR1 SQVTM and CDR2 ANQGSEA. V trimming: 3 bases; J trimming: 8 bases; junction bases outside the gene matches: 21. The CDR3 is made up of 18 amino acids. The CDR3 loop is CSVDRDQGAALNLDEQFF. CDR3 DNA: TGCAGCGTTGACCGGGATCAGGGGGCGGCGTTGAATCTCGATGAGCAGTTCTTC.

This chain uses TRBV10-3 with TRBJ2-7; D is undetermined. V was cut by 6 bases and J by 2 bases, with 11 bases left in between. The CDR3 extends over 13 amino acids. Germline CDR1 ENHRY, CDR2 SYGVKD. CDR3 DNA sequence: TGTGCCATCAGCCAACACAGAACCTACGAGCAGTACTTC. Protein product: CAISQHRTYEQYF.

The chain has TRBV29-1 and TRBJ2-3, with 10 positions matching TRBD2. CDR3 size: 14 residues. V was pared by 6 bases and J by 4 bases, with 7 bases of the junction left unmatched. From germline, CDR1 is SQVTM and CDR2 ANQGSEA. CDR3 coding DNA: TGCAGCGTAGCTAGAGCGGGAGGGCCAGATACGCAGTATTTT. This gives the protein CSVARAGGPDTQYF.

The chain is built from TRBV6-6 and TRBJ1-5, with 12 bases aligning to TRBD1. CDR1 is MNHNY and CDR2 is SVGAGI in the germline V gene (reference sequence). The V and J ends lost 5 bases and 7 bases, in that order; junction bases with no gene match: 9. This CDR3 region has 16 residues. The CDR3 coding sequence is TGTGCCAGCAGTCGCCGGGACAGGGGGCGAGGGCAGCCCCAGCATTTT. It translates to CASSRRDRGRGQPQHF.

The chain's CDR3 is CASTQGSETQYF. The CDR3 nucleotides are TGTGCCAGCACGCAGGGTTCTGAGACCCAGTACTTC. J is TRBJ2-5 and V is TRBV6-6; tentative D call: TRBD1 (5 bases). The germline gives CDR1 MNHNY, CDR2 SVGAGI (reference sequence). V was trimmed by 7 bases and J by 5 bases, leaving 11 bases between them. CDR3 length: 12 amino acids.

The V call is TRBV28, the J call TRBJ1-5; TRBD1 might be the D (6 bases). This CDR3 comprises 15 residues. Per germline, CDR1 MDHEN and CDR2 SYDVKM. V lost 6 bases to trimming and J lost 1 base, with 13 bases between them. The DNA of the CDR3 is TGTGCCAGCAGCTGGGACACCAGAAGCAATCAGCCCCAGCATTTT. It encodes CASSWDTRSNQPQHF.

The chain joins TRBV15 to TRBJ2-5; D not resolved. The V end lost 0 bases, the J end lost 6 bases, and 5 bases lay between the germline ends. The germline V gene has CDR1 LNHNV and CDR2 YYDKDF (reference sequence). CDR3 length: 12 amino acids. CDR3 loop: CATSRDAQTQYF. The CDR3 DNA follows: TGTGCCACCAGCAGAGATGCCCAGACCCAGTACTTC.

A single count supports this clone. The chain employs TRBV11-3 and TRBJ2-1, with TRBD2 matching 7 bases. The V gene end was trimmed by 5 bases and the J gene end by 6 bases; junction bases not matched to a gene: 10. The CDR3 totals 15 residues. The germline CDR1 and CDR2 sequences are SGHNT and YENEEA. CDR3 region: CASSPRLAPGNEQFF. The CDR3 DNA is TGTGCCAGCAGCCCCCGACTAGCCCCTGGCAATGAGCAGTTCTTC.

The chain carries TRBV5-4 and TRBJ2-1; D remains unclear. The CDR3 has 16 residues. The V end was cut by 2 bases, the J end by 0 bases, with 12 bases between. Germline CDR1 is SGHNT and CDR2 is YYREEE (reference sequence). CDR3 sequence reads: CASSLVGMSSYNEQFF. CDR3 nucleotides: TGTGCCAGCAGCTTAGTGGGAATGAGCTCCTACAATGAGCAGTTCTTC.

This clone showed up just once. The chain is built from TRBV5-4 and TRBJ2-7, with D possibly being TRBD1 (5 bases). The CDR3 consists of 15 residues. V was cut by 0 bases and J by 4 bases, with 14 bases left in between. The germline V gene has CDR1 SGHNT and CDR2 YYREEE (reference sequence). CDR3 sequence: CASSLAPTAGYEQYF. CDR3 DNA sequence: TGTGCCAGCAGCTTGGCCCCGACAGCCGGTTACGAGCAGTACTTC.

The V and J genes are TRBV19 and TRBJ1-5, with 11 bases aligning to TRBD1. The trim removed 8 bases at V and 1 base at J, leaving 13 bases unmatched. Germline V lookup: CDR1 LNHDA, CDR2 SQIVND (reference sequence). The CDR3 is 18 residues long. CDR3 protein: CASEYRDRGIGSNQPQHF. In DNA form, the CDR3 reads TGTGCCAGTGAATACCGGGACAGGGGGATAGGAAGCAATCAGCCCCAGCATTTT.

A single count supports this clone. The chain links TRBV19 to TRBJ1-5, with D possibly TRBD1 on 6 matching bases. There are 15 residues in the CDR3. The V gene's germline CDR1 is LNHDA and CDR2 SQIVND (reference sequence). Deletions cut 7 bases from V and 5 bases from J, with 18 bases between. The CDR3 is CASIFSDRLHQPQHF. In nucleotides, the CDR3 is TGTGCCAGTATCTTTTCGGACAGACTCCATCAGCCCCAGCATTTT.

The genes are TRBV7-3 and TRBJ2-6; D might be TRBD2 (5 bases). The germline CDR1 and CDR2 sequences are SGHTA and FQGTGA. There are 17 residues in the CDR3. V lost 2 bases and J lost 3, with 14 bases in between. CDR3 amino acids: CASSLGLASGGANVLTF. The DNA of the CDR3 is TGTGCCAGCAGCTTAGGACTCGCCTCGGGTGGGGCCAACGTCCTGACTTTC.

The chain is built from TRBV6-5 and TRBJ1-1, with TRBD1 identical over 10 bases. This CDR3 is built from 15 residues. V was clipped by 4 bases and J by 5 bases; unmatched bases: 7. Germline CDR1 is MNHEY and CDR2 is SVGAGI. The CDR3 loop is CASSSLGTGVTEAFF. CDR3 nucleotide sequence: TGTGCCAGCAGTTCGCTTGGGACAGGGGTTACTGAAGCTTTCTTT.

V usage is TRBV5-8 and J usage is TRBJ2-7; D unresolved. CDR3 length: 14 residues. V was shortened by 0 bases and J by 2 bases, with 9 bases between the two germline ends. CDR1 is SGHTS and CDR2 is YDEGEE in the germline V gene. The CDR3 sequence is CASSLAGIPYEQYF. The CDR3, as DNA: TGTGCCAGCAGCTTGGCGGGTATCCCCTACGAGCAGTACTTC.

V usage is TRBV27 and J usage is TRBJ1-5; 9 bases are a match to TRBD1. V was pared by 4 bases and J by 7 bases, with 8 bases of the junction left unmatched. Germline loops: CDR1 MNHEY, CDR2 SMNVEV (reference sequence). The CDR3 sequence is 15 residues long. As DNA, the CDR3 is TGTGCCAGCAGTTCCTCCGGGACAGGGCAACAGCCCCAGCATTTT. This gives the protein CASSSSGTGQQPQHF.